These 10 T cell receptor beta chains came from one sample sequenced in a study of blood T cell repertoires in COVID-19. Some clones are missing from TCRdb's copy, which holds only in-frame ones; the method was immunoSEQ multiplex PCR. The table includes about 160,000 clones, 85% detected once. The sequenced sample consisted of peripheral blood. These receptors all come from a human donor with acute or convalescent COVID-19. The donor label of this sample is uncertain.

V usage is TRBV19 and J usage is TRBJ1-2, with 10 bases matching TRBD1. Germline trimming cut 5 bases from V and 3 bases from J; bases unmatched to any gene: 9. Per germline, CDR1 LNHDA and CDR2 SQIVND (reference sequence). The CDR3 covers 16 residues. As DNA, the CDR3 is TGTGCCAGTAGTCTCCGGGACAGGGGAATGGACTATGGCTACACCTTC. Protein sequence: CASSLRDRGMDYGYTF.

The J gene is TRBJ1-2, the V gene TRBV4-1, with 7 bases identical to TRBD1. With 5 bases clipped from V and 5 bases from J, the junction kept 8 bases outside the gene matches. Germline lookup yields CDR1 MGHRA and CDR2 YSYEKL. The CDR3 is 14 residues long. The CDR3 is CASSWGTDNYGYTF. CDR3 DNA: TGCGCCAGCAGCTGGGGGACAGATAATTATGGCTACACCTTC.

V gene TRBV7-9 combines with J gene TRBJ1-2, with a weak D call TRBD1 (5 bases). Germline lookup yields CDR1 SEHNR and CDR2 FQNEAQ (reference sequence). The ends were cut back, 5 bases at V and 1 base at J, with 23 bases in the middle. This CDR3 has 18 residues. CDR3 sequence reads: CASSQFTVQGSYNYGYTF. The CDR3 bases are TGTGCCAGCAGCCAATTCACGGTCCAGGGTTCGTATAACTATGGCTACACCTTC.

V usage is TRBV4-1 and J usage is TRBJ1-2; 7 nucleotides match TRBD1. After removal of 3 bases from V and 0 bases from J, the junction contained 4 bases not matched to a gene. CDR1 and CDR2 (germline): MGHRA, YSYEKL. CDR3 size: 15 residues. Written as DNA, the CDR3 is TGCGCCAGCAGCCAGGGACAGTCTCCTAACTATGGCTACACCTTC. Translation gives CASSQGQSPNYGYTF.

The chain recombines TRBV5-4 with TRBJ2-1, with TRBD2 matching 13 bases. Per the germline V gene, CDR1 is SGHNT and CDR2 is YYREEE (reference sequence). V lost 2 bases, J lost 7 bases, and 6 bases stayed unmatched. The CDR3 runs to 16 residues. CDR3 loop: CASSFYPTSGGNEQFF. DNA for the CDR3: TGTGCCAGCAGCTTTTATCCGACTAGCGGGGGGAATGAGCAGTTCTTC.

The chain employs TRBV14 and TRBJ2-1, with a tentative D call TRBD2 (6 bases). CDR3 length: 13 residues. Trimming took off 0 bases at V and 9 bases at J, with 9 bases between the two ends. CDR1 is SGHDN, CDR2 FVKESK, per germline. The CDR3 spells CASSQDRRVEQFF. The CDR3 DNA reads TGTGCCAGCAGCCAAGATAGGAGGGTTGAGCAGTTCTTC.

The chain uses TRBV18 and TRBJ1-5; 8 bases fit TRBD1. Trimming removed 2 bases from V and 10 bases from J; junction bases left unmatched: 10. CDR3 length: 15 residues. Germline lookup yields CDR1 KGHSH and CDR2 LQKENI. The CDR3 reads CASSPANGQGAPQHF. The CDR3 DNA follows: TGTGCCAGCTCACCAGCTAACGGTCAGGGGGCCCCCCAGCATTTT.

The V and J genes are TRBV3-1 (or the pseudogene TRBV3-2) and TRBJ1-2; 7 bases align to TRBD1. CDR3 length equals 15 residues. The trim removed 3 bases at V and 8 bases at J, leaving 12 bases unmatched. CDR1 LGHDT and CDR2 YNNKEL come from the germline V gene (reference sequence). CDR3 residues: CASSQGDSLMRGYTF. The CDR3 bases are TGTGCCAGCAGCCAGGGGGACAGCCTCATGCGGGGCTACACCTTC.

The chain is built from TRBV28 and TRBJ2-7; D gene uncertain. The V and J ends lost 4 bases and 0 bases respectively, with 4 bases between them. The CDR3 consists of 12 residues. The germline V gene has CDR1 MDHEN and CDR2 SYDVKM. In DNA form, the CDR3 reads TGTGCCAGCAGTTATCGCTCCTACGAGCAGTACTTC. Protein product: CASSYRSYEQYF.

The rearrangement links TRBV7-3 to TRBJ1-1; D gene unclear. With 1 base removed from V and 4 bases from J, the gap between germline ends came to 10 bases. The CDR3 sequence is 14 residues long. Germline CDR1 SGHTA, CDR2 FQGTGA. The CDR3 reads CASSLNPGLTEAFF. CDR3 DNA sequence: TGTGCCAGCAGCTTAAATCCGGGTCTCACTGAAGCTTTCTTT.